This TCR beta chain was recorded in a study of blood T cell repertoires in COVID-19. Study as a whole: Specimens from acute and convalescent COVID-19 originated in the United States, Italy and Spain.

Trimming pared 3 bases from V and 0 bases from J, leaving 6 bases between. Germline CDR1 and CDR2: WNHNN and SYGVQD (reference sequence). CDR3 length equals 14 residues. Study processing details: Amplified reference gene primers provided the basis for estimating nucleated cell counts. Assay: immunoSEQ multiplex PCR; the TCRdb copy retains only in-frame clones and omits some. That table supplies the V and J calls and clone size; D and trimming were determined from the DNA. The sample lists roughly 14,000 clones, roughly 75% occurring once. The chain links TRBV10-1 to TRBJ2-1, with D maybe TRBD1 (5 bases). Input material: peripheral blood. The origin of this receptor is a boy between 2 and 15 years old with active or convalescent COVID-19. The CDR3 DNA follows: TGCGCCAGCAGTGAAAGGGGCTCCTACAATGAGCAGTTCTTC. Amino acids: CASSERGSYNEQFF.